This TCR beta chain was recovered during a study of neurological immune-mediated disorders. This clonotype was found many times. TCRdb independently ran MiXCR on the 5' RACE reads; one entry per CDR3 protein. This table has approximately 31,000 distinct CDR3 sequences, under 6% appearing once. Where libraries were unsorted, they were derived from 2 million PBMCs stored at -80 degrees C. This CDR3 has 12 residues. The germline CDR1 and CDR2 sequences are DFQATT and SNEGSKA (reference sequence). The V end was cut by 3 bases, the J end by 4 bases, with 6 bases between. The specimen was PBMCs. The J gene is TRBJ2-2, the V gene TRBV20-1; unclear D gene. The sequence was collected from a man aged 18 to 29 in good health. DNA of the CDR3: TGCAGTGCTAGCCTATCCACCGGGGAGCTGTTTTTT. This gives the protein CSASLSTGELFF.